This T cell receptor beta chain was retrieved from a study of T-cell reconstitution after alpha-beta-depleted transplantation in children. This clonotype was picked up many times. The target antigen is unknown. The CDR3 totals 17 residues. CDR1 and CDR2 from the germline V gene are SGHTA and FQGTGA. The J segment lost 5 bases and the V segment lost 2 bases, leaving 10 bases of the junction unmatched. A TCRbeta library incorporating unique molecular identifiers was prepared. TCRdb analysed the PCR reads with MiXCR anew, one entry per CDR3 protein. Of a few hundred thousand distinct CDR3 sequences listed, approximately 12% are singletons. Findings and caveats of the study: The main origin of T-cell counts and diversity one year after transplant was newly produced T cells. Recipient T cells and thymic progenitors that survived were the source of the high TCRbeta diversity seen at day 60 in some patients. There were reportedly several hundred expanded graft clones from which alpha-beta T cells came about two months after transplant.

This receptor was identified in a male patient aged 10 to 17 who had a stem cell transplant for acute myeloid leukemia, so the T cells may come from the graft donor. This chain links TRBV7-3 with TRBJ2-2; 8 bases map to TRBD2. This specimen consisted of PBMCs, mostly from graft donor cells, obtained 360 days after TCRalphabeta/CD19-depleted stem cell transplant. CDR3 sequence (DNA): TGTGCCAGCAGCTTAGGTGCTAGCGGGTATACGACCGGGGAGCTGTTTTTT. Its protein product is CASSLGASGYTTGELFF.